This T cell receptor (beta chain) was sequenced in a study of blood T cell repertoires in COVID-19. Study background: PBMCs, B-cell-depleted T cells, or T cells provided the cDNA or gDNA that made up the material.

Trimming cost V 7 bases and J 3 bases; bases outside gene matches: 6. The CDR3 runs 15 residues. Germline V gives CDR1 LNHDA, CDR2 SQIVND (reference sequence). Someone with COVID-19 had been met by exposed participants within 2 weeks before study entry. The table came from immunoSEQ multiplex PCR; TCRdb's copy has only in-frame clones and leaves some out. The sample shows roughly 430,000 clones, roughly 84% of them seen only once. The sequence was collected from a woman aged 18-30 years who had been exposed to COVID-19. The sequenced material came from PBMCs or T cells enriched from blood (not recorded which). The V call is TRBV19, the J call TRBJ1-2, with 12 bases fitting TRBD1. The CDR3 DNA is TGTGCCAGTATCCGGGACAGGGGGCAGGACTATGGCTACACCTTC. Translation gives CASIRDRGQDYGYTF.